This T cell receptor (beta chain) was recorded in a study of response to subunit inactivated influenza vaccine. General study results and limits: Authors suggested each seasonal flu vaccination may recruit only limited numbers of new T cells.

Turning to this clonotype: The target antigen is unknown.

V lost 1 base, J lost 2 bases, and 9 bases stayed unmatched. The CDR3 runs 17 residues. Germline V CDR1 and CDR2: SGHTA, FQGNSA. Each CDR3 protein is one row after TCRdb ran MiXCR on the RT-PCR reads. The repertoire holds roughly 760,000 distinct CDR3 sequences, with 21% as singletons. The chain employs TRBV7-2 and TRBJ2-5; 8 bases agree with TRBD2. Source: PBMCs from blood, taken about 5 days after vaccination. This TCR was sampled from a man over 45 who received an inactivated influenza vaccine. CDR3 sequence reads: CASSLVGGGRIQETQYF. As DNA, the CDR3 is TGTGCCAGCAGCTTAGTAGGTGGCGGGAGGATTCAAGAGACCCAGTACTTC.